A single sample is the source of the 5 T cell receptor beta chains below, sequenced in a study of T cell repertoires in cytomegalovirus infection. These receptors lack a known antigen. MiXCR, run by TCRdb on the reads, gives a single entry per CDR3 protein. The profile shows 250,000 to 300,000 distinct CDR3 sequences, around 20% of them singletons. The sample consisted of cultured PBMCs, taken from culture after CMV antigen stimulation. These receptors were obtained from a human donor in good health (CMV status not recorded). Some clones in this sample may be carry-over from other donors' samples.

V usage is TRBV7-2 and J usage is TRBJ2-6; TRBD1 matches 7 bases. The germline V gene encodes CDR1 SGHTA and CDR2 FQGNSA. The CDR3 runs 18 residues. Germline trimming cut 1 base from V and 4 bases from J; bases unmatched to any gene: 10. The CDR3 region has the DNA TGTGCCAGCAGCTTAGTCAGGGGGTTTTCTCCCGGGGCCAACGTCCTGACTTTC. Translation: CASSLVRGFSPGANVLTF.

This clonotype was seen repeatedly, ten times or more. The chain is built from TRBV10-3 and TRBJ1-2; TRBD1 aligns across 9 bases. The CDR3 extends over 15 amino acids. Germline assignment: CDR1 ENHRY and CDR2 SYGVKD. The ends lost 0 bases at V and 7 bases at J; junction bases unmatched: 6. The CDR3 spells CAISESGQGLVGYTF. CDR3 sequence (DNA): TGTGCCATCAGTGAGTCCGGACAGGGGCTGGTTGGCTACACCTTC.

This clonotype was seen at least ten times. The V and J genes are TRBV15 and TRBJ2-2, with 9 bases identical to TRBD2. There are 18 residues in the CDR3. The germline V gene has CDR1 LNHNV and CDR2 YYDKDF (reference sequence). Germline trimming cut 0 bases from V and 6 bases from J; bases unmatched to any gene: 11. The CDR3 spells CATSRDLVLSGSAGELFF. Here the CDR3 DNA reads TGTGCCACCAGCAGAGATCTGGTTCTTAGCGGGAGTGCCGGGGAGCTGTTTTTT.

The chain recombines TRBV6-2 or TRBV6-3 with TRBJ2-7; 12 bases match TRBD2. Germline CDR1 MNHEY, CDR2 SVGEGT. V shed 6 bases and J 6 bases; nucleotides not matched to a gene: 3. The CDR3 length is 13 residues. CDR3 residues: CASRTSGRPEQYV. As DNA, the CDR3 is TGTGCCAGCAGGACTAGCGGGAGACCCGAGCAGTACGTC.

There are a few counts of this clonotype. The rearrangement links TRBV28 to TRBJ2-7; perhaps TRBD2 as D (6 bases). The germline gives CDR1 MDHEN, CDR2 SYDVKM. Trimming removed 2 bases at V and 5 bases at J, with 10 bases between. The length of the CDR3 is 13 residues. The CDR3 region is CASSLRGFHEQYV. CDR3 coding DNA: TGTGCCAGCAGTTTACGGGGGTTCCACGAGCAGTACGTC.